This T cell receptor beta chain originates from a study of shared clonotypes between healthy human individuals. TCRdb's copy holds only in-frame clones and misses some; the assay was immunoSEQ multiplex PCR. The sample lists hundreds of thousands of clones, roughly 79% occurring once. CDR1 MNHEY and CDR2 SVGAGI come from the germline V gene. This CDR3 comprises 14 residues. Deletions cut 4 bases from V and 1 base from J, with 10 bases between. Sequenced input: PBMCs. The J gene is TRBJ2-5, the V gene TRBV6-5; perhaps TRBD1 as D (6 bases). The source of this sequence is a woman between 35 and 50 years old in good health. Some clones in this sample may be carry-over from other donors' samples. This CDR3 reads CASSLPGAQETQYF. In DNA, the CDR3 is TGTGCCAGCAGTTTGCCAGGGGCCCAAGAGACCCAGTACTTC.